This record concerns one T cell receptor beta chain sequence. This sample is part of a study of blood T cell repertoires in COVID-19. Looked up from germline, CDR1 is MNHEY and CDR2 is SVGAGI. Trimming took 8 bases from V and 3 from J; bases not matched to a gene: 2. This CDR3 has 12 residues. Here immunoSEQ multiplex PCR was the method, and the copy in TCRdb shows in-frame clones only, minus some. The sample has about 210,000 clones; approximately 90% are singletons. The TCR was taken from a man aged 40-49 years with acute or convalescent COVID-19. Sequencing used peripheral blood. The chain joins TRBV6-5 to TRBJ1-2; TRBD1 aligns across 8 bases. The CDR3 DNA follows: TGTGCCAGCGGGACAGGCCACTATGGCTACACCTTC. It is translated as CASGTGHYGYTF.